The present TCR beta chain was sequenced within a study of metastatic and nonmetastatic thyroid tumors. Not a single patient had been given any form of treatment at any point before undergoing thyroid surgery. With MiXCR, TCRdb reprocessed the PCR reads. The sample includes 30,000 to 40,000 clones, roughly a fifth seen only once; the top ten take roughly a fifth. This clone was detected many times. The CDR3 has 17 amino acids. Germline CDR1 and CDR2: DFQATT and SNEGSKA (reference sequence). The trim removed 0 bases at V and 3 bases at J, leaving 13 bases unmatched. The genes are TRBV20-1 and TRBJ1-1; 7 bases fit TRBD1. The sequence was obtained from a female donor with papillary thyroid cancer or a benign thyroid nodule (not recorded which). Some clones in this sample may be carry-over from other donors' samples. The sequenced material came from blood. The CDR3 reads CSARDGQGDELHTEAFF. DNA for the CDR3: TGCAGTGCTAGAGATGGGCAGGGGGATGAATTGCACACTGAAGCTTTCTTT.